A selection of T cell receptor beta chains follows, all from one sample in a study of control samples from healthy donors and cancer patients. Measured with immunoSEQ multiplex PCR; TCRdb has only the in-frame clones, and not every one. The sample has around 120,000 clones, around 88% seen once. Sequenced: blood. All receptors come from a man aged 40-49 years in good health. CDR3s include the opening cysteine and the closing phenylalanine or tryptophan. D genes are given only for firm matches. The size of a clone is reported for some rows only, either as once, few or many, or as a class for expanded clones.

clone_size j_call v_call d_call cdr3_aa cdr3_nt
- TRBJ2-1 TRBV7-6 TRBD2 CASSPRFGLAGSSYNEQFF TGTGCCAGCAGCCCTCGGTTCGGACTAGCGGGGAGCTCCTACAATGAGCAGTTCTTC
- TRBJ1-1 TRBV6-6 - CASTPGKGTNTEAFF TGTGCCAGCACACCCGGTAAGGGGACGAACACTGAAGCTTTCTTT
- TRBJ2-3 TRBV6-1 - CASSDFGSSTDTQYF TGTGCCAGCAGTGATTTTGGCTCTAGCACAGATACGCAGTATTTT
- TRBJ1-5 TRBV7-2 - CASSSAPGHSNQPQHF TGTGCCAGCAGCTCCGCCCCGGGACATAGCAATCAGCCCCAGCATTTT
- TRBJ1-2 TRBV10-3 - CAISETGTGYTF TGTGCCATCAGTGAGACGGGGACTGGCTACACCTTC
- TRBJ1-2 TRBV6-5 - CASSVGQGTHGGYTF TGTGCCAGCAGCGTCGGACAAGGGACCCACGGGGGCTACACCTTC
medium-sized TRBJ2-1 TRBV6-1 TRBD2 CASSEEGSGGNEQFF TGTGCCAGCAGTGAAGAGGGTAGCGGGGGAAATGAGCAGTTCTTC
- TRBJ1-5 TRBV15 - CATRKYGRYIQPQHF TGTGCCACCAGGAAGTACGGGAGGTATATTCAGCCCCAGCATTTT
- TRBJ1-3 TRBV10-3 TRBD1 CAIGQEPSGNTIYF TGTGCCATCGGACAGGAACCCTCTGGAAACACCATATATTTT
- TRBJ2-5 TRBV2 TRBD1 CASSPYRGRGSETQYF TGTGCCAGCAGCCCTTACAGGGGCAGGGGGTCCGAGACCCAGTACTTC
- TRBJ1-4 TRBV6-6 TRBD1 CASSSGTGREKLFF TGTGCCAGCAGTTCCGGGACAGGGCGCGAAAAACTGTTTTTT
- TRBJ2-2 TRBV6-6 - CASRMGPRNTGELFF TGTGCCAGCAGGATGGGACCGAGGAACACCGGGGAGCTGTTTTTT
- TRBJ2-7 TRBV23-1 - CASSQSTRQDFYEQYF TGCGCCAGCAGTCAATCAACTCGACAGGACTTCTACGAGCAGTACTTC
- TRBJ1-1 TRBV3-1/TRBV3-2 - CASSQGERGTEAFF TGTGCCAGCAGCCAAGGGGAAAGAGGCACTGAAGCTTTCTTT
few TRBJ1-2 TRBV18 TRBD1 CASSLIQGADYGYTF TGTGCCAGCTCACTGATACAGGGGGCGGACTATGGCTACACCTTC
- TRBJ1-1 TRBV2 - CASRGQNTEAFF TGTGCCAGCAGGGGACAGAACACTGAAGCTTTCTTT
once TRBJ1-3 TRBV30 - CAWTGGSGNTIYF TGTGCCTGGACGGGGGGCTCTGGAAACACCATATATTTT
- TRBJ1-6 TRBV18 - CASSPVQGNSPLHF TGTGCCAGCTCACCAGTACAAGGGAATTCACCCCTCCACTTT
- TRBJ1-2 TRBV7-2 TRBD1 CASSLEQGAVYGYTF TGTGCCAGCAGCTTAGAACAGGGGGCAGTCTATGGCTACACCTTC
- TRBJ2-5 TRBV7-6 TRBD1 CASSSQGARETQYF TGTGCCAGCAGCTCCCAGGGGGCGCGGGAGACCCAGTACTTC
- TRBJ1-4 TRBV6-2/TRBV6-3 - CASSYQEKLFF TGTGCCAGCAGTTATCAAGAAAAACTGTTTTTT
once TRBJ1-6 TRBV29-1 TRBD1 CSVEEDRGSPLHF TGCAGCGTTGAAGAAGACAGGGGTTCACCCCTCCACTTT
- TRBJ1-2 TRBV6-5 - CASRVFQDGYTF TGTGCCAGCAGGGTCTTCCAGGATGGCTACACCTTC
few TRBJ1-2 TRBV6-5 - CASRQGLNYGYTF TGTGCCAGCAGACAGGGACTTAACTATGGCTACACCTTC
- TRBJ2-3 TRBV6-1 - CASSERIGAQTDTQYF TGTGCCAGCAGTGAAAGGATAGGGGCCCAAACAGATACGCAGTATTTT
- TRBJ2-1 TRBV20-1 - CSAVRGNEQFF TGCAGTGCTGTACGGGGGAATGAGCAGTTCTTC
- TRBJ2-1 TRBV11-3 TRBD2 CASSFYGGELTEQFF TGTGCCAGCAGCTTTTACGGGGGGGAACTCACTGAGCAGTTCTTC